Listed below are T cell receptor beta chains from one sample, sequenced in a study of somatic mutations in cytotoxic T cells in rheumatoid arthritis. Some clones are missing from TCRdb's copy, which holds only in-frame ones; the method was immunoSEQ multiplex PCR. The sample has about 20,000 clones, approximately 83% seen once; the top ten hold under 15%. The sample consisted of CD8+ T cells sorted from blood. The receptors come from an adult with rheumatoid arthritis. Each CDR3 is given with its conserved first and last residue. The D gene is left open where the match is weak. Not every row has a clone size; where given, it reads once, few, many or a size class.

V	size	length	D	J	DNA	CDR3
TRBV18	few	15	TRBD1	TRBJ2-5	TGTGCCAGCTCACCTACAGGGGGCGAGAGGGAGACCCAGTACTTC	CASSPTGGERETQYF
TRBV7-8	-	16	TRBD2	TRBJ2-3	TGTGCCAGCAGCTTAGTCGGTAGCGGGGGCCCAGATACGCAGTATTTT	CASSLVGSGGPDTQYF
TRBV11-3	once	17	-	TRBJ2-1	TGTGCCAGCAGCTTAGAGGTAGCGCCGAGCTCCTACAATGAGCAGTTCTTC	CASSLEVAPSSYNEQFF
TRBV18	-	16	-	TRBJ1-2	TGTGCCAGCTCACCATCCAGGGAGACACGGTCGGCTGGCTACACCTTC	CASSPSRETRSAGYTF
TRBV4-2	-	21	TRBD2	TRBJ2-1	TGTGCCAGCAGCCTCCAGGAGGCTTTGCTAGCGGGAGGACTCTCCTACAATGAGCAGTTCTTC	CASSLQEALLAGGLSYNEQFF
TRBV7-9	-	15	-	TRBJ1-4	TGTGCCAGCAGCCCCGGGGTGAGGACGGTTGAAAAACTGTTTTTT	CASSPGVRTVEKLFF
TRBV4-1	-	15	TRBD1	TRBJ1-2	TGCGCCAGCAGCCAAGATAGGACAGGGGGCCGGTCCAACACCTTC	CASSQDRTGGRSNTF
TRBV5-5	-	16	-	TRBJ1-2	TGTGCCAGCAGCCTTCGAGGGGGGGCCGGTAGCTATGGCTACACCTTC	CASSLRGGAGSYGYTF
TRBV7-5	-	13	-	TRBJ1-1	TGTGCCAGCAGCTTCCCCGGGAACACTGAAGCTTTCTTT	CASSFPGNTEAFF
TRBV7-3	-	14	TRBD1	TRBJ2-5	TGTGCCAGCAGCTTGGGACAGGGCGAAGAGACCCAGTACTTC	CASSLGQGEETQYF
TRBV30	-	14	-	TRBJ2-7	TGTGCCTGGAGTGTCCAATTAGCCCCCTACGAGCAGTACTTC	CAWSVQLAPYEQYF
TRBV6-6	-	15	-	TRBJ1-5	TGTGCCAGCACTATAAGTGCTCGGCCAGGGCAGCCCCAGCATTTT	CASTISARPGQPQHF
TRBV7-6	-	13	TRBD2	TRBJ2-7	TGTGCCAGCAGTTCGACTAGCGGGTACGAGCAGTACTTC	CASSSTSGYEQYF
TRBV5-6	-	14	-	TRBJ1-4	TGTGCCAGCAGCTTAATTGCAACTAATGAAAAACTGTTTTTT	CASSLIATNEKLFF
TRBV5-1	-	20	TRBD2	TRBJ2-1	TGCGCCAGCAGCTTGTGGCGGTTTGGTCGAGCGGGAGGGTCCTACAATGAGCAGTTCTTC	CASSLWRFGRAGGSYNEQFF
TRBV5-6	-	16	-	TRBJ2-6	TGTGCCAGCAGCTTGGGTCCCTTCTCTGGGGCCAACGTCCTGACTTTC	CASSLGPFSGANVLTF
TRBV7-9	few	13	-	TRBJ1-1	TGTGCCAGCAGCTCCAACCGGGGAACTGAAGCTTTCTTT	CASSSNRGTEAFF
TRBV5-6	-	15	-	TRBJ1-3	TGTGCCAGCAGCCCGACAGGAATCTCTGGAAACACCATATATTTT	CASSPTGISGNTIYF
TRBV29-1	-	13	-	TRBJ1-2	TGCAGCGTCCCTCCAGGGCAGTCCTATGGCTACACCTTC	CSVPPGQSYGYTF
TRBV5-4	-	16	-	TRBJ2-1	TGTGCCAGCAGCTCACCATCTAGCTTGGACCGCTATGAGCAGTTCTTC	CASSSPSSLDRYEQFF
TRBV9	-	13	-	TRBJ2-3	TGTGCCAGCGCCCCGGGGGGCACAGATACGCAGTATTTT	CASAPGGTDTQYF
TRBV14	-	13	-	TRBJ2-7	TGTGCCAGCAGCGGGGGGAGGTTCCTCGAGCAGTACTTC	CASSGGRFLEQYF
TRBV2	-	15	-	TRBJ1-2	TGTGCCAGCAGTGACTCAGGGGCGGATAACTATGGCTACACCTTC	CASSDSGADNYGYTF
TRBV11-1	few	16	-	TRBJ1-1	TGTGCCAGCAGCTTTCTCGGCTTCCCTGGGGGCACTGAAGCTTTCTTT	CASSFLGFPGGTEAFF
TRBV19	-	13	TRBD2	TRBJ2-7	TGTGCCAGTAGCCTAACTAGCGGGCGCGAGCAGTACTTC	CASSLTSGREQYF
TRBV12-1	once	14	-	TRBJ1-2	TGTGCCAGCAGCTTTCGGGGTATCGACCTGAGCTACACCTTC	CASSFRGIDLSYTF
TRBV4-1	-	16	-	TRBJ1-1	TGCGCCAGCAGCCAAGGGGCGGGTGGCCCGAACACTGAAGCTTTCTTT	CASSQGAGGPNTEAFF
TRBV5-6	-	13	TRBD1	TRBJ1-2	TGTGCCAGCAGCTTGGGGACAGGTCGTGGCTACACCTTC	CASSLGTGRGYTF
TRBV6-5	-	13	TRBD1	TRBJ2-3	TGTGCCAGCAGTAGAGACAGGGGAAATACGCAGTATTTT	CASSRDRGNTQYF
TRBV7-9	once	13	-	TRBJ1-2	TGTGCCAGCAGCTATCAGGGCCCCTATGGCTACACCTTC	CASSYQGPYGYTF
TRBV7-8	-	15	-	TRBJ1-5	TGTGCCAGCAGCTTAGGCAGGGACCCCAATCAGCCCCAGCATTTT	CASSLGRDPNQPQHF
TRBV30	-	11	-	TRBJ1-2	TGTGCCTGGGGGGACAACTATGGCTACACCTTC	CAWGDNYGYTF
TRBV2	-	12	-	TRBJ1-1	TGTGCCAGCAGGGGCGGAGGCACTGAAGCTTTCTTT	CASRGGGTEAFF
TRBV5-5	-	15	TRBD2	TRBJ2-7	TGTGCCAGCAGCTCGACTAGCGGGAGGGCCTCCGAGCAGTACTTC	CASSSTSGRASEQYF
TRBV7-9	-	14	-	TRBJ1-5	TGTGCCAGCAGCGGAGGGGGTGGCAATCAGCCCCAGCATTTT	CASSGGGGNQPQHF
TRBV9	-	15	TRBD2	TRBJ2-3	TGTGCCAGCAGCCCCTCTGCGGGAGTCACAGATACGCAGTATTTT	CASSPSAGVTDTQYF
TRBV10-3	few	12	-	TRBJ1-5	TGTGCCATCAGTACAGGGTCTCAGCCCCAGCATTTT	CAISTGSQPQHF
TRBV4-3	-	14	-	TRBJ2-1	TGCGCCAGCAGCCAGGACTACGCAAACAATGAGCAGTTCTTC	CASSQDYANNEQFF
TRBV29-1	-	13	-	TRBJ1-2	TGCAGCGTTGGAGGGGCAGATTCTTATGGCTACACCTTC	CSVGGADSYGYTF
TRBV5-1	-	14	TRBD2	TRBJ2-1	TGCGCCAGCAGCTCGGGACTAGATTACAATGAGCAGTTCTTC	CASSSGLDYNEQFF
TRBV7-9	-	15	TRBD2	TRBJ2-1	TGTGCCAGCAGCTGGGGAGCGGGATACTACAATGAGCAGTTCTTC	CASSWGAGYYNEQFF
TRBV5-4	-	16	TRBD1	TRBJ1-4	TGTGCCAGCAGCTTGGAGGGGGCGGCAACTAATGAAAAACTGTTTTTT	CASSLEGAATNEKLFF
TRBV7-8	-	14	TRBD2	TRBJ2-1	TGTGCCAGCAGCCTCGGGACTAGCGGGATTGAGCAGTTCTTC	CASSLGTSGIEQFF
TRBV19	-	13	TRBD1	TRBJ1-1	TGTGCCAGTAGGGGGACAGGGGACACTGAAGCTTTCTTT	CASRGTGDTEAFF
TRBV7-6	few	18	-	TRBJ2-6	TGTGCCAGCAGCTTAGGGGACTCCCAAAGCTCTGGGGCCAACGTCCTGACTTTC	CASSLGDSQSSGANVLTF
TRBV9	-	16	-	TRBJ1-3	TGTGCCAGCAGCGTAGCAGATCGGGGGGGACGGAACACCATATATTTT	CASSVADRGGRNTIYF
TRBV28	-	11	-	TRBJ1-5	TGTGCCAGCAGCTTGACCCACCCCCAGCATTTT	CASSLTHPQHF
TRBV9	-	14	TRBD1	TRBJ2-1	TGTGCCAGCAGCTCCGGACAGGGGGTTAATGAGCAGTTCTTC	CASSSGQGVNEQFF
TRBV9	-	15	TRBD2	TRBJ2-7	TGTGCCAGCAGCGTAGCTAACGGGAGGTCCTACGAGCAGTACTTC	CASSVANGRSYEQYF